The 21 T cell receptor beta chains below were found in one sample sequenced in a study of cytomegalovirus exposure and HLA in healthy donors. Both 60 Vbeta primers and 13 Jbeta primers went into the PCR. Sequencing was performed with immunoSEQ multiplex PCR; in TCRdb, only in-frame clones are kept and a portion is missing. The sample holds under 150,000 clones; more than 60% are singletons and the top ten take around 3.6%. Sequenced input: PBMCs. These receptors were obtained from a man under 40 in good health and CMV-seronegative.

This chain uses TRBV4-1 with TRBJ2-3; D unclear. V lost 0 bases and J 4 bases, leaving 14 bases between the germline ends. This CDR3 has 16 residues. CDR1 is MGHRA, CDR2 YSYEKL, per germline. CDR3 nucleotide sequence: TGCGCCAGCAGCCAAGATCTAAGCGCGTCTGCAGATACGCAGTATTTT. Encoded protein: CASSQDLSASADTQYF.

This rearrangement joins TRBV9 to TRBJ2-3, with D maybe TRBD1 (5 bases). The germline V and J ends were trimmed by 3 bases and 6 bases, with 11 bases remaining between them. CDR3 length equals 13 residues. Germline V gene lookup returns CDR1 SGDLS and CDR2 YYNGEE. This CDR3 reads CASSGVGPDTQYF. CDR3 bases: TGTGCCAGCAGCGGGGTGGGGCCGGATACGCAGTATTTT.

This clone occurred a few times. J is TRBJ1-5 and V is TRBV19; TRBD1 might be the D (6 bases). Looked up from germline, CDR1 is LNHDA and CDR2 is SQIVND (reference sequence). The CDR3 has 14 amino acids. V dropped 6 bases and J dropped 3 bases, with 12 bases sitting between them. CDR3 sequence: CASSIRTDNQPQHF. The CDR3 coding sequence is TGTGCCAGTAGCATCCGGACAGACAATCAGCCCCAGCATTTT.

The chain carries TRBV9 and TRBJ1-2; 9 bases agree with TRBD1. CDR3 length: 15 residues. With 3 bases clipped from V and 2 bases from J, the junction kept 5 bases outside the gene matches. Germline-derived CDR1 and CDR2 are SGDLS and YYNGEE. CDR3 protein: CASSAQGAPNYGYTF. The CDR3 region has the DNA TGTGCCAGCAGCGCACAGGGGGCGCCGAACTATGGCTACACCTTC.

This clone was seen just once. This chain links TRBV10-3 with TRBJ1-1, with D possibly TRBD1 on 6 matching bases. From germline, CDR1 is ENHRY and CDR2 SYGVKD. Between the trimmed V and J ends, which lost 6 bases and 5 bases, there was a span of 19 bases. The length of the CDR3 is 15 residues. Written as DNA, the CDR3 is TGTGCCATCAGCGATGGAAAGGGGGTAAGGACTGAAGCTTTCTTT. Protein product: CAISDGKGVRTEAFF.

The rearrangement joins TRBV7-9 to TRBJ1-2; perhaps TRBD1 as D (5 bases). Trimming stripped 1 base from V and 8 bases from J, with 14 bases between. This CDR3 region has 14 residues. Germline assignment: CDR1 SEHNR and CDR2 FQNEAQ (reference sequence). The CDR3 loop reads CASSLDGGTGGYTF. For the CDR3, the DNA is TGTGCCAGCAGCTTAGATGGAGGGACTGGCGGCTACACCTTC.

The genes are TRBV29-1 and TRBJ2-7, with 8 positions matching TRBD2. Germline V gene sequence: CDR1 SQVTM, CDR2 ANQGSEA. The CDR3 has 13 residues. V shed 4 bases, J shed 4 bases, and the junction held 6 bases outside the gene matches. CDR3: CSVGLAGVYEQYF. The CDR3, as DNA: TGCAGCGTTGGGCTAGCGGGTGTGTACGAGCAGTACTTC.

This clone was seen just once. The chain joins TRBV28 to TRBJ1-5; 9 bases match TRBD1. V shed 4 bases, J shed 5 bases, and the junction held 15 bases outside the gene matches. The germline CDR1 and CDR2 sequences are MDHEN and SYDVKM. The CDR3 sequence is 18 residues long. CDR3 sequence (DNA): TGTGCCAGCAGTTCCTCTAGGACAGGGGTGGGGGCACATCAGCCCCAGCATTTT. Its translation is CASSSSRTGVGAHQPQHF. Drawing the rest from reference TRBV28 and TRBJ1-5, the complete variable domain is DVKVTQSSRYLVKRTGEKVFLECVQDMDHENMFWYRQDPGLGLRLIYFSYDVKMKEKGDIPEGYSVSREKKERFSLILESASTNQTSMYLCASSSSRTGVGAHQPQHFGDGTRLSIL.

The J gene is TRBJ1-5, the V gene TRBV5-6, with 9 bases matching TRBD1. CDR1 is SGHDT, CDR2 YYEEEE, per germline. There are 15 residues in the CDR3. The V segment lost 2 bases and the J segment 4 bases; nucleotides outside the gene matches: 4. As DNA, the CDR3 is TGTGCCAGCAGCTTCGGGGACAGGGTTAATCAGCCCCAGCATTTT. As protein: CASSFGDRVNQPQHF.

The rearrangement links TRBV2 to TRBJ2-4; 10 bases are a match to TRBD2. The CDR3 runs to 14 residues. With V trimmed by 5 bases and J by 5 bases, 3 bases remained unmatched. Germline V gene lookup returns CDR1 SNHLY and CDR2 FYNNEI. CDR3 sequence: CASSLAGVQNIQYF. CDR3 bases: TGTGCCAGCAGTCTAGCGGGAGTTCAAAACATTCAGTACTTC. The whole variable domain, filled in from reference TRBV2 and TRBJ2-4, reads EPEVTQTPSHQVTQMGQEVILRCVPISNHLYFYWYRQILGQKVEFLVSFYNNEISEKSEIFDDQFSVERPDGSNFTLKIRSTKLEDSAMYFCASSLAGVQNIQYFGAGTRLSVL.

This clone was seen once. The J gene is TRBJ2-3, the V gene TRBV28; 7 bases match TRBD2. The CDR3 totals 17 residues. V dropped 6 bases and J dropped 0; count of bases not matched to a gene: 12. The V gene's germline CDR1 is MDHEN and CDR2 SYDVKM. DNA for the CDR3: TGTGCCAGCAGCGATAATTGGTGGGGGGGGAGCACAGATACGCAGTATTTT. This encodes CASSDNWWGGSTDTQYF.

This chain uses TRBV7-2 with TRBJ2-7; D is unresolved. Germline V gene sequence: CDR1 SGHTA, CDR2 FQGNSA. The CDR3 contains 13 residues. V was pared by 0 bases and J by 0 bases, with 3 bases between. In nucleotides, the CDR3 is TGTGCCAGCAGCTTAGCCTACTCCTACGAGCAGTACTTC. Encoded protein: CASSLAYSYEQYF.

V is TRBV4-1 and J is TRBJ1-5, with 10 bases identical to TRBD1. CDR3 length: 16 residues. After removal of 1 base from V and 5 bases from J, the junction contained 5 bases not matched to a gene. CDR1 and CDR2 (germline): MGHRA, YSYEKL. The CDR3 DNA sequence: TGCGCCAGCAGCCAAGTCGCCGGGACAGGGGATCAGCCCCAGCATTTT. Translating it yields CASSQVAGTGDQPQHF.

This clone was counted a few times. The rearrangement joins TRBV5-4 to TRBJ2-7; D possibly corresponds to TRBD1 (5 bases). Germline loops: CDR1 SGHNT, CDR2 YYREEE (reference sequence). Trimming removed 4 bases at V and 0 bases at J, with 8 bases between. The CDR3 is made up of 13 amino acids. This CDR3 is CASSKTASYEQYF. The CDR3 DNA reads TGTGCCAGCAGCAAGACAGCCTCCTACGAGCAGTACTTC.

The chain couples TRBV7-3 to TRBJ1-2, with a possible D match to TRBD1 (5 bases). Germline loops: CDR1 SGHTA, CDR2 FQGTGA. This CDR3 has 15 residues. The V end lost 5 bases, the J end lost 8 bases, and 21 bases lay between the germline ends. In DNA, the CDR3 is TGTGCCAGCAGCCCAACCCTACAGGTGGGCGCAGGCTACACCTTC. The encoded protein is CASSPTLQVGAGYTF.

CDR3 sequence (DNA): TGTGCCAGCAGCTTATATGACGACAGGGGGTTTGGGGAATCACCCCTCCACTTT. This codes for CASSLYDDRGFGESPLHF. The chain employs TRBV7-2 and TRBJ1-6, with TRBD1 matching over 9 bases. With V trimmed by 2 bases and J by 10 bases, 15 bases remained unmatched. There are 18 residues in the CDR3. Germline CDR1 and CDR2: SGHTA and FQGNSA.

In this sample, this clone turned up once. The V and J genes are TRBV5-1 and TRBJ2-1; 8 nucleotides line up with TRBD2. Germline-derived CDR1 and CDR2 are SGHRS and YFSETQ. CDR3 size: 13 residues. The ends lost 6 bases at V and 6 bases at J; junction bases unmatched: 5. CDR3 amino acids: CASKVAGGNEQFF. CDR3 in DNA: TGCGCCAGCAAGGTGGCGGGAGGCAATGAGCAGTTCTTC.

The DNA of the CDR3 is TGCGCCAGCAGCTCCGGACAGGGGAGATACACCATATATTTT. Translated: CASSSGQGRYTIYF. V and J are TRBV5-1 and TRBJ1-3; 9 nucleotides agree with TRBD1. This CDR3 region has 14 residues. Germline values: CDR1 SGHRS, CDR2 YFSETQ. Losses at the gene ends were 3 bases for V and 8 bases for J; bases not matched to a gene: 6. The full variable domain, its missing parts supplied by reference TRBV5-1 and TRBJ1-3, is KAGVTQTPRYLIKTRGQQVTLSCSPISGHRSVSWYQQTPGQGLQFLFEYFSETQRNKGNFPGRFSGRQFSNSRSEMNVSTLELGDSALYLCASSSGQGRYTIYFGEGSWLTVV.

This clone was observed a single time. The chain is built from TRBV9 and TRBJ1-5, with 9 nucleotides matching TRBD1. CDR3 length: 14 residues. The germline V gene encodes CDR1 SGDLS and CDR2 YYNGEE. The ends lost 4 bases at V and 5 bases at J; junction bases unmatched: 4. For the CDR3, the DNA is TGTGCCAGCAGCCCGGACAGGGGCTATCAGCCCCAGCATTTT. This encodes CASSPDRGYQPQHF.

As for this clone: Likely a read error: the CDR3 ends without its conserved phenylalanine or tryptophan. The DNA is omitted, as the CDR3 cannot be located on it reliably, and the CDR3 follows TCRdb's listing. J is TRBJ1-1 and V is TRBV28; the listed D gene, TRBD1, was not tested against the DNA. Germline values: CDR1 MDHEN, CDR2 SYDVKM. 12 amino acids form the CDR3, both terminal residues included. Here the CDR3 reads CASSQGQGRPFS.

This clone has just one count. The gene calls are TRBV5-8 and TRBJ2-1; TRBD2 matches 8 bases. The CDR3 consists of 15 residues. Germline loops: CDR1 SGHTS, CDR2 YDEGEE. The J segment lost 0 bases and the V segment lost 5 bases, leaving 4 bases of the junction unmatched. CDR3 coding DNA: TGTGCCAGCAGACAGCGGGGGAGCTCCTACAATGAGCAGTTCTTC. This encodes CASRQRGSSYNEQFF.